This TCR beta chain was identified in a study of T-cell reconstitution after alpha-beta-depleted transplantation in children. The length of the CDR3 is 12 residues. V lost 6 bases and J 4 bases, leaving 13 bases between the germline ends. The V gene's germline CDR1 is DFQATT and CDR2 SNEGSKA (reference sequence). Regarding the study as a whole: There were some patients whose high TCRbeta diversity at day 60 came from surviving recipient T cells and thymic progenitors. After transplant, at about two months, alpha-beta T cells were reportedly derived from several hundred expanded graft clones. A year post-transplant, T-cell counts and diversity derived mostly from newly produced T cells.

Unique molecular identifiers were incorporated when the TCRbeta library was constructed. TCRdb called the PCR reads again in MiXCR, with one record for every CDR3 protein. Of approximately 500,000 distinct CDR3 sequences in the sample, more than 9% are singletons; the top ten hold 2% to 2.5%. This clonotype was observed many times. Its specificity is unknown. Sequenced material: PBMCs, taken before TCRalphabeta/CD19-depleted stem cell transplant. The V call is TRBV20-1, the J call TRBJ2-7, with D unclear. The source of this sequence is a child aged 2 to 15 with inherited bone marrow failure, due to receive a stem cell transplant. CDR3 sequence reads: CSAGRGRYEQYF. In DNA form, the CDR3 reads TGCAGTGCAGGGCGTGGAAGGTACGAGCAGTACTTC.